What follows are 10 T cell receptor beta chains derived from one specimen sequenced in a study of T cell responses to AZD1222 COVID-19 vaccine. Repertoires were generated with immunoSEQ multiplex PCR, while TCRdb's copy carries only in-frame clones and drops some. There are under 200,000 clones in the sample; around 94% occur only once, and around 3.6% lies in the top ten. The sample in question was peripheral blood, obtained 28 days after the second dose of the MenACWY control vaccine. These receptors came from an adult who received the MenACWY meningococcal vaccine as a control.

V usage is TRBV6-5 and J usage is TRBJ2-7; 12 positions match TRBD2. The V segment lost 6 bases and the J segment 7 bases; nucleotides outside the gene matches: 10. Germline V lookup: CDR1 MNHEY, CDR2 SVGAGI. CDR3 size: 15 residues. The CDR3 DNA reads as TGTGCCAGCAGCCTAGGACTAGCGGGAATGGGGGAGCAGTACTTC. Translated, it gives CASSLGLAGMGEQYF.

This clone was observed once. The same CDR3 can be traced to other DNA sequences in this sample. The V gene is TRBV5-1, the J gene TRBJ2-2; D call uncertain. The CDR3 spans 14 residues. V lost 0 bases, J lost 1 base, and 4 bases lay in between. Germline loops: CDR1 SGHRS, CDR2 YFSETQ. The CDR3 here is CASSLAGNTGELFF. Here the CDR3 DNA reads TGCGCCAGCAGCTTGGCTGGGAACACCGGGGAGCTGTTTTTT.

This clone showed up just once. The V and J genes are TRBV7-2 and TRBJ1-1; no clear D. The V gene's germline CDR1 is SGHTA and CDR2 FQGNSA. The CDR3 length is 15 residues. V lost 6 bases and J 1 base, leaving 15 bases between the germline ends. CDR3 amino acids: CASSLQSQPNTEAFF. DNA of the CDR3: TGTGCCAGCAGTTTACAGAGTCAGCCGAACACTGAAGCTTTCTTT.

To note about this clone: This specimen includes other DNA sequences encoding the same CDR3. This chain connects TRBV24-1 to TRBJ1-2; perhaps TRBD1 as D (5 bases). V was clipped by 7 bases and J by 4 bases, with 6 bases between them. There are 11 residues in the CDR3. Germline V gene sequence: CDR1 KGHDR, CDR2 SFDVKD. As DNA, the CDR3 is TGTGCCACCAGCGGGGGCTATGGCTACACCTTC. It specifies CATSGGYGYTF.

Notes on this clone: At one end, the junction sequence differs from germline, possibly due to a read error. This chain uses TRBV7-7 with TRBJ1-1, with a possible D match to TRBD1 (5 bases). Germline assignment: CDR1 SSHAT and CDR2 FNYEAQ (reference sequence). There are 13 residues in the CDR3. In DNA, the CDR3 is TGTGCTAGCAGTCGTGACAGCAACACTGAAGCTTTCTTT. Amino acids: CASSRDSNTEAFF.

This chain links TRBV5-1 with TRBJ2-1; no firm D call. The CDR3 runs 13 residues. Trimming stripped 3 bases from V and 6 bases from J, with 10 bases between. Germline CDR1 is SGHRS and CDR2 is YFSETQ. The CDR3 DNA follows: TGCGCCAGCAGCTCCCATGTTGGCAATGAGCAGTTCTTC. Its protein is CASSSHVGNEQFF. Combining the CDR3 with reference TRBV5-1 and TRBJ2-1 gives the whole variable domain KAGVTQTPRYLIKTRGQQVTLSCSPISGHRSVSWYQQTPGQGLQFLFEYFSETQRNKGNFPGRFSGRQFSNSRSEMNVSTLELGDSALYLCASSSHVGNEQFFGPGTRLTVL.

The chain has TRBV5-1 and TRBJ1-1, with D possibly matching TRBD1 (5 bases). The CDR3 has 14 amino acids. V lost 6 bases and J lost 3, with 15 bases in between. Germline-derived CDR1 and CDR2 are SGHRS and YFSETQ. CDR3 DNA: TGCGCCAGCACCGAGGAGGGCAGGGACACTGAAGCTTTCTTT. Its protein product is CASTEEGRDTEAFF.

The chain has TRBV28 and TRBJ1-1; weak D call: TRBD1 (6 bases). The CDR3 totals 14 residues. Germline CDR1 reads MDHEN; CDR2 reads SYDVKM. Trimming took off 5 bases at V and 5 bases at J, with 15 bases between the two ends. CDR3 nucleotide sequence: TGTGCCAGCAGTGGGTTCTGGGGGCAAACTGAAGCTTTCTTT. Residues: CASSGFWGQTEAFF.

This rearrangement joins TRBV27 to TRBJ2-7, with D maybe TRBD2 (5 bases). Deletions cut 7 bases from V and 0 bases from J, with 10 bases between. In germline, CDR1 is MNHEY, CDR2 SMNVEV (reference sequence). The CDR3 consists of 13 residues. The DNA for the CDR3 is TGTGCCAGCAAGGTAGCGACCTCCTACGAGCAGTACTTC. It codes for CASKVATSYEQYF.

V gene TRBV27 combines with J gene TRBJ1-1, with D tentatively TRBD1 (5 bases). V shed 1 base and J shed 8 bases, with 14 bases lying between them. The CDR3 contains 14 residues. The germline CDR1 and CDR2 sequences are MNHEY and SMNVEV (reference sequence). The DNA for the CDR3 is TGTGCCAGCAGTTTATGGGGGACCAGAAAGGAAGCTTTCTTT. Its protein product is CASSLWGTRKEAFF.